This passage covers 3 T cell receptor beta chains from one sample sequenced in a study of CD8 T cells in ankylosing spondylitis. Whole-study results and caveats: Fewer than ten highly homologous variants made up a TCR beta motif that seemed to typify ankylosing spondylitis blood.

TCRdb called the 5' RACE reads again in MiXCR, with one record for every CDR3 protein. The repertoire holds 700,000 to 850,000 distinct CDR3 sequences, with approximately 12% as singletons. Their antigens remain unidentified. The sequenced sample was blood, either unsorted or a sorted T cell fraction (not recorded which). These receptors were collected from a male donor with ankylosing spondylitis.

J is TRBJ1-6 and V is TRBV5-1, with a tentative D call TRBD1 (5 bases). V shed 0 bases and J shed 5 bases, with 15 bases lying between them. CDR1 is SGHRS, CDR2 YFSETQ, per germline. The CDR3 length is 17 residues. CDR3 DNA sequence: TGCGCCAGCAGCTTGGTTCAGGGACCCCCGGATAATTCACCCCTCCACTTT. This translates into CASSLVQGPPDNSPLHF.

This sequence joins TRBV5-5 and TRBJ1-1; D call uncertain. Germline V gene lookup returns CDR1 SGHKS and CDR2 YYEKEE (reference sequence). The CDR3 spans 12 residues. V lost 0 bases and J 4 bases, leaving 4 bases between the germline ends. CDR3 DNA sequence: TGTGCCAGCAGCTTGGGGATCACTGAAGCTTTCTTT. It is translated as CASSLGITEAFF.

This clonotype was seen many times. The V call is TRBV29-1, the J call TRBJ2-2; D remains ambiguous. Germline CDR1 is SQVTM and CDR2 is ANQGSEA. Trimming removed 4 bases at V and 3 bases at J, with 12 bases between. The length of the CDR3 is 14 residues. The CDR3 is CSVGVSADTGELFF. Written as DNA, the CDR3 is TGCAGCGTTGGAGTGTCGGCCGACACCGGGGAGCTGTTTTTT.